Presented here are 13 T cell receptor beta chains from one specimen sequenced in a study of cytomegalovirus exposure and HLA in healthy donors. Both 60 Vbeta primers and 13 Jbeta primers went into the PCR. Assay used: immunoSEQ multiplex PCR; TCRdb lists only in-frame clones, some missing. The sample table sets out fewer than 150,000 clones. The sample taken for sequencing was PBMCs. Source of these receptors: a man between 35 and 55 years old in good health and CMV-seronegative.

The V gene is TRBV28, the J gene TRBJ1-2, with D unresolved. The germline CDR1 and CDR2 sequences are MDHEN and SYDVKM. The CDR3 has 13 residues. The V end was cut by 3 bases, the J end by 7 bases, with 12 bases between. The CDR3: CASSFFSNLGYTF. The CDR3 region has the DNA TGTGCCAGCAGTTTCTTTAGTAACCTTGGCTACACCTTC.

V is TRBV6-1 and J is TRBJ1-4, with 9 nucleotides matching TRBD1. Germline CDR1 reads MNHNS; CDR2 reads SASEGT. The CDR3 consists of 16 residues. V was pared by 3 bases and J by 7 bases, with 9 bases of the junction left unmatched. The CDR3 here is CASSDFTGGSSEKLFF. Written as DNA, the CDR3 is TGTGCCAGCAGTGACTTTACAGGGGGCAGCTCTGAAAAACTGTTTTTT.

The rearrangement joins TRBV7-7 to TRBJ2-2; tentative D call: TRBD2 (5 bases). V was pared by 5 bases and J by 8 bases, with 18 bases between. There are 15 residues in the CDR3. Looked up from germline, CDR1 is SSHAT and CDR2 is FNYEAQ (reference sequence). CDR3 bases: TGTGCCAGCAGCACCAATTTGCGGGCTACTGGGGAGCTGTTTTTT. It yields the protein CASSTNLRATGELFF.

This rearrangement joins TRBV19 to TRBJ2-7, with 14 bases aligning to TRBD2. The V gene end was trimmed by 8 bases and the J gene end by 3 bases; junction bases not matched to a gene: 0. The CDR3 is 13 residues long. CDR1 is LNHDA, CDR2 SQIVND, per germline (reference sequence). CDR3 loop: CASGTSGGYEQYF. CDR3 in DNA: TGTGCCAGTGGGACTAGCGGGGGCTACGAGCAGTACTTC. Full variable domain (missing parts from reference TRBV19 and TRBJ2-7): DGGITQSPKYLFRKEGQNVTLSCEQNLNHDAMYWYRQDPGQGLRLIYYSQIVNDFQKGDIAEGYSVSREKKESFPLTVTSAQKNPTAFYLCASGTSGGYEQYFGPGTRLTVT.

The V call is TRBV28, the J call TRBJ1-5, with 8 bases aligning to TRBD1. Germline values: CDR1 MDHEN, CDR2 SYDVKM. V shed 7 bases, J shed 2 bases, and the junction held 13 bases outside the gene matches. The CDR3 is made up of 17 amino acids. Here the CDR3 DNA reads TGTGCCAGCACTTGGGTAACAGGGGGTGGGGGCAATCAGCCCCAGCATTTT. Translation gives CASTWVTGGGGNQPQHF.

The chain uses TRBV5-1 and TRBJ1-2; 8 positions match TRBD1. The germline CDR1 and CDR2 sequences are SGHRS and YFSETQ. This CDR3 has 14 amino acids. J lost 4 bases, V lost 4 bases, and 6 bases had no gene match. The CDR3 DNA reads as TGCGCCAGCAGCGTAACAGGGGGTCCCTATGGCTACACCTTC. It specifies CASSVTGGPYGYTF.

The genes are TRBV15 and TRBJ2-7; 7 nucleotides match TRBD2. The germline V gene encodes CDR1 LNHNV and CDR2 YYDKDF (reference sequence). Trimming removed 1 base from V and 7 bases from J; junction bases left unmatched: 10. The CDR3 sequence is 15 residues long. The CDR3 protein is CATSRGSGGREEQYF. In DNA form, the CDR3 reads TGTGCCACCAGCAGAGGGTCGGGAGGACGGGAAGAGCAGTACTTC.

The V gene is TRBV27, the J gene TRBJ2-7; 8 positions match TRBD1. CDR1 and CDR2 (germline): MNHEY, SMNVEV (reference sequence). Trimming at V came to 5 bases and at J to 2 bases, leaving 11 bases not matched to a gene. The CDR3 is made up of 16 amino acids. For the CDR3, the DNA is TGTGCCAGCAGTCCATCTGTGGGACAGGCGCCCTACGAGCAGTACTTC. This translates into CASSPSVGQAPYEQYF.

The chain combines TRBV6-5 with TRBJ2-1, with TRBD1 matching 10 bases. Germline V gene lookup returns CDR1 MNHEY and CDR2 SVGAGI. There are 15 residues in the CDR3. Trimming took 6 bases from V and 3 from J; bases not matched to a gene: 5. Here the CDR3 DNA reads TGTGCCAGCAGAAGGGACAGGGGTAACTACAATGAGCAGTTCTTC. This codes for CASRRDRGNYNEQFF.

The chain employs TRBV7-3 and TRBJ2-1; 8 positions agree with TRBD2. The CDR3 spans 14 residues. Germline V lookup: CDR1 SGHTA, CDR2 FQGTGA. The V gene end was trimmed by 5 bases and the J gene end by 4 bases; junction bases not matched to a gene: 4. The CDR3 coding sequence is TGTGCCAGCAGCCCAGGCGGGGGGTACAATGAGCAGTTCTTC. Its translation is CASSPGGGYNEQFF. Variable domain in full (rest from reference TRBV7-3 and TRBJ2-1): GAGVSQTPSNKVTEKGKYVELRCDPISGHTALYWYRQSLGQGPEFLIYFQGTGAADDSGLPNDRFFAVRPEGSVSTLKIQRTERGDSAVYLCASSPGGGYNEQFFGPGTRLTVL.

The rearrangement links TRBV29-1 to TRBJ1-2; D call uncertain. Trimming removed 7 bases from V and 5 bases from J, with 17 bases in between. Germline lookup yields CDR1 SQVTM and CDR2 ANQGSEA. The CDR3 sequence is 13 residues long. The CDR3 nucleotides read TGCAGCGCTCGGATCCTTGGAGTTTATGGCTACACCTTC. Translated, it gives CSARILGVYGYTF. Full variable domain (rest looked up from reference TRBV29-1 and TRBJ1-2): SAVISQKPSRDICQRGTSLTIQCQVDSQVTMMFWYRQQPGQSLTLIATANQGSEATYESGFVIDKFPISRPNLTFSTLTVSNMSPEDSSIYLCSARILGVYGYTFGSGTRLTVV.

The CDR3 DNA follows: TGCGCCAGCAGCTTGTCAGGGGTGTCTGGGGCCAACGTCCTGACTTTC. Translation gives CASSLSGVSGANVLTF. The V gene is TRBV5-1, the J gene TRBJ2-6; perhaps TRBD1 as D (6 bases). This CDR3 has 16 residues. V was trimmed by 1 base and J by 1 base, leaving 9 bases between them. From germline, CDR1 is SGHRS and CDR2 YFSETQ.

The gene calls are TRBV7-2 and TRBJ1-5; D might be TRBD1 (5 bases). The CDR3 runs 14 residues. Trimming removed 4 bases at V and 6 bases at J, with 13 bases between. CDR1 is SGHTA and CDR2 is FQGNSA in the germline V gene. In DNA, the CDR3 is TGTGCCAGCAGCTACCAGGGTCCCCCTCAGCCCCAGCATTTT. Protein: CASSYQGPPQPQHF.